The next 6 T cell receptor beta chains were all read from a single sample in a study of Graves' ophthalmopathy and Graves' hyperthyroidism. Amplification of TCR beta CDR3 regions used RNA transcripts. First-round RT-PCR with HTBI primers preceded a second-round multiplex PCR. TCRdb recomputed calls from the multiplex PCR reads with MiXCR, one row per CDR3 protein. The repertoire holds 40,000 to 45,000 distinct CDR3 sequences, with about 50% as singletons. Material for sequencing was peripheral blood. The receptors here all came from an adult man with Graves' ophthalmopathy.

The J gene is TRBJ1-2, the V gene TRBV2, with D hard to call. The ends were cut back, 6 bases at V and 8 bases at J, with 16 bases in the middle. CDR3 length: 13 amino acids. Germline CDR1 reads SNHLY; CDR2 reads FYNNEI. This chain's CDR3 is CASSEASGGGYTF. CDR3 DNA sequence: TGTGCCAGCAGCGAGGCCAGCGGAGGCGGCTACACCTTC.

This clonotype was seen repeatedly, ten times or more. For the CDR3, the DNA is TGTGCCAGCAGCCAGGAACTAGCGGGTTCCTACGAGCAGTACTTC. It is translated as CASSQELAGSYEQYF. V usage is TRBV4-2 and J usage is TRBJ2-7; 9 bases fit TRBD2. The length of the CDR3 is 15 residues. Germline CDR1 is LGHNA and CDR2 is YNFKEQ. Trimming at V came to 3 bases and at J to 1 base, leaving 4 bases not matched to a gene.

The rearrangement uses TRBV27 and TRBJ2-2; a possible D gene is TRBD1 (5 bases). The germline gives CDR1 MNHEY, CDR2 SMNVEV (reference sequence). V lost 0 bases, J lost 4 bases, and 6 bases lay in between. The CDR3 runs 14 residues. Here the CDR3 DNA reads TGTGCCAGCAGTTTATCAGGGGCCACCGGGGAGCTGTTTTTT. Its translation: CASSLSGATGELFF.

This clonotype was recorded at least ten times. The gene calls are TRBV2 and TRBJ2-3; maybe TRBD1 (5 bases). Trimming took 8 bases from V and 0 from J, leaving 12 bases between them. This CDR3 contains 14 residues. Per germline, CDR1 SNHLY and CDR2 FYNNEI. Here the CDR3 DNA reads TGTGCCAGCCGCAGGGAATATAGCACAGATACGCAGTATTTT. It is translated as CASRREYSTDTQYF.

Details on this clonotype: A read error is possible here, since a much larger clone lies one base away. The V and J genes are TRBV12-3 or TRBV12-4 and TRBJ2-5; D not certain. This CDR3 is built from 14 residues. V dropped 7 bases and J dropped 5 bases, with 17 bases sitting between them. The CDR3 is CASTTGRLLETQYF. In nucleotides, the CDR3 is TGTGCCAGCACCACGGGTCGCTTATTGGAGACCCAGTACTTC.

CDR3 coding DNA: TGTGCCAGCAGCTTCGGACAGGGAGCGGTCAAGCAGTACTTC. Protein sequence: CASSFGQGAVKQYF. The chain employs TRBV7-9 and TRBJ2-7, with 8 positions matching TRBD1. The CDR3 sequence is 14 residues long. CDR1 is SEHNR, CDR2 FQNEAQ, per germline (reference sequence). The J segment lost 8 bases and the V segment lost 3 bases, leaving 9 bases of the junction unmatched.